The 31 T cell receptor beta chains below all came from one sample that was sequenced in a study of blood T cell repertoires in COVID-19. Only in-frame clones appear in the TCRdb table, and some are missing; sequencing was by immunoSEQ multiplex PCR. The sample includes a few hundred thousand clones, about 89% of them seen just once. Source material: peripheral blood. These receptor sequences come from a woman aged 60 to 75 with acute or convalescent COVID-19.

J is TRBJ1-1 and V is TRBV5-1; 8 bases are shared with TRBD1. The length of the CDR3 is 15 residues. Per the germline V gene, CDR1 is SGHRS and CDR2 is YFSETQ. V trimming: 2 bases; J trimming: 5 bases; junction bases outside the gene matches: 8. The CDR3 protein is CASSLETGGVTEAFF. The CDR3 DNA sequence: TGCGCCAGCAGCTTAGAAACAGGGGGTGTTACTGAAGCTTTCTTT.

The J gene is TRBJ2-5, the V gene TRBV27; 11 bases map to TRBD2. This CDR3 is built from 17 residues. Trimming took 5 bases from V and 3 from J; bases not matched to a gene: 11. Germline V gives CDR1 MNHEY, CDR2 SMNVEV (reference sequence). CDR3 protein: CASSPRTSGRGKETQYF. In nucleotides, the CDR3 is TGTGCCAGCAGTCCCCGGACTAGCGGGCGTGGCAAAGAGACCCAGTACTTC.

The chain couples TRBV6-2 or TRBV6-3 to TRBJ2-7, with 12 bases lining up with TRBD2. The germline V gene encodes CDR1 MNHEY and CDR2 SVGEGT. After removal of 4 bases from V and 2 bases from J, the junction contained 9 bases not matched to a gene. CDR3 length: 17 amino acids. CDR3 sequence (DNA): TGTGCCAGCAGTTTCTTCCGGACTAGCGGGGAAACCTACGAGCAGTACTTC. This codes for CASSFFRTSGETYEQYF.

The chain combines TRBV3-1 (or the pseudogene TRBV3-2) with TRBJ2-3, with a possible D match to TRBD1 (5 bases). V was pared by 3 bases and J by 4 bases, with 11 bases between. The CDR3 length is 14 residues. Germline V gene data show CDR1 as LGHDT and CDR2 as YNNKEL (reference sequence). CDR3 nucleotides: TGTGCCAGCAGCCAGTCAGGGTTCGCAGATACGCAGTATTTT. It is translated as CASSQSGFADTQYF.

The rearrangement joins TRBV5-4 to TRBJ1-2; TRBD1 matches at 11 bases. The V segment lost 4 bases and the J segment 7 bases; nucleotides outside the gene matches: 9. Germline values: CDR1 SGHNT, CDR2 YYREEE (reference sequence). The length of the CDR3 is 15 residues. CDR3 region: CASSQPGQGVFGYTF. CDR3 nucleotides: TGTGCCAGCAGCCAGCCGGGACAGGGGGTATTTGGCTACACCTTC.

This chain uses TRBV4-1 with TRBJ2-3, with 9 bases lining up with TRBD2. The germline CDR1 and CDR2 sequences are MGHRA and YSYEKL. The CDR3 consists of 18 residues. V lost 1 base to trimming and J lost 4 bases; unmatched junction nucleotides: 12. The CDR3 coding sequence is TGCGCCAGCAGCCAAGGCCTATGGCGGGGGGGCCGGGCAGATACGCAGTATTTT. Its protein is CASSQGLWRGGRADTQYF.

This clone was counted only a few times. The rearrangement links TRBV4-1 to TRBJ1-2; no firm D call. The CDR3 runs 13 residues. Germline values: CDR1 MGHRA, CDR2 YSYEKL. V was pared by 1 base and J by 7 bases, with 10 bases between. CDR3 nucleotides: TGCGCCAGCAGCCAAGTCGAGGTCTCTGGCTACACCTTC. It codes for CASSQVEVSGYTF.

The CDR3 sequence: CSVEVPDTTPNNYGYTF. The CDR3 DNA sequence: TGCAGCGTTGAAGTCCCGGATACTACGCCTAATAACTATGGCTACACCTTC. V and J are TRBV29-1 and TRBJ1-2; D not resolved. The CDR3 consists of 17 residues. The germline V gene has CDR1 SQVTM and CDR2 ANQGSEA. Between the trimmed V and J ends, which lost 1 base and 1 base, there was a span of 19 bases.

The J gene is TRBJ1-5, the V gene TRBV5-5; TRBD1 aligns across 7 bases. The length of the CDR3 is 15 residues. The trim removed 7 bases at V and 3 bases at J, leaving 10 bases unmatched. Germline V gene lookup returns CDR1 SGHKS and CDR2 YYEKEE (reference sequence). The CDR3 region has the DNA TGTGCCAGCGGAAGGGACAGTCGAGACAATCAGCCCCAGCATTTT. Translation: CASGRDSRDNQPQHF.

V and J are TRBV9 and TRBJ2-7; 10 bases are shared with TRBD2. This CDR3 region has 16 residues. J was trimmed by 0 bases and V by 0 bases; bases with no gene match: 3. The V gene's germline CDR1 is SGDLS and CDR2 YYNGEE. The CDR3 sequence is CASSVAAGGPSYEQYF. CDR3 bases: TGTGCCAGCAGCGTAGCAGCGGGAGGGCCCTCCTACGAGCAGTACTTC.

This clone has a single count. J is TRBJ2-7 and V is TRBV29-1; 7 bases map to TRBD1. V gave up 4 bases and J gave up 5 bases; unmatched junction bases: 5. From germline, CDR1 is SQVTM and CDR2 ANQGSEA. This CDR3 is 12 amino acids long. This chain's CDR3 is CSVALQGHEQYF. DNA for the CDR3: TGCAGCGTTGCCTTACAGGGGCACGAGCAGTACTTC.

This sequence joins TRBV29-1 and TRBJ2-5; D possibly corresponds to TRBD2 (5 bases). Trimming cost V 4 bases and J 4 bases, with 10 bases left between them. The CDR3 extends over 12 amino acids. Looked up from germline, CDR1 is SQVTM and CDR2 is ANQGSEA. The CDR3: CSVVLDSETQYF. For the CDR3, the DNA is TGCAGCGTTGTTTTGGACTCAGAGACCCAGTACTTC. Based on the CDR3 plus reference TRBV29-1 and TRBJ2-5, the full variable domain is SAVISQKPSRDICQRGTSLTIQCQVDSQVTMMFWYRQQPGQSLTLIATANQGSEATYESGFVIDKFPISRPNLTFSTLTVSNMSPEDSSIYLCSVVLDSETQYFGPGTRLLVL.

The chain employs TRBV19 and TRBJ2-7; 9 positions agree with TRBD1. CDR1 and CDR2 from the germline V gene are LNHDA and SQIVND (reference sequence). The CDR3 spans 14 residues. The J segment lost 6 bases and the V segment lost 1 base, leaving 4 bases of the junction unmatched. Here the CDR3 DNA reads TGTGCCAGTAGTATAGGGGGACAGGGTGGCGAGCAGTACTTC. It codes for CASSIGGQGGEQYF.

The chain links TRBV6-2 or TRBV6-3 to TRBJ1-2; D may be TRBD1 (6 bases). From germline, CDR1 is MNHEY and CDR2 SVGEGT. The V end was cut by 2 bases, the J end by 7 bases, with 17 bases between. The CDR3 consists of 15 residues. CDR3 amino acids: CASSYARGALSGYTF. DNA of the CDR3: TGTGCCAGCAGTTACGCCCGGGGGGCCCTGTCTGGCTACACCTTC.

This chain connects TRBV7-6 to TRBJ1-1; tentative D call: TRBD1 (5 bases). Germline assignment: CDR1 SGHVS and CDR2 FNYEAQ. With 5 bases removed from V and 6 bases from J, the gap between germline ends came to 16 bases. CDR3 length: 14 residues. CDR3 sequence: CASSATGGSAEAFF. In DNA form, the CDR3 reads TGTGCCAGCAGCGCCACCGGGGGTTCTGCTGAAGCTTTCTTT.

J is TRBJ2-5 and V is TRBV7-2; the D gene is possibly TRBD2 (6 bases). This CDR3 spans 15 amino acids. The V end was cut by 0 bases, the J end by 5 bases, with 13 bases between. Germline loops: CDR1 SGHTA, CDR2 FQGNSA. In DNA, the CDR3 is TGTGCCAGCAGCTTAGCGGGAGGCCCCATTGAGACCCAGTACTTC. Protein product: CASSLAGGPIETQYF.

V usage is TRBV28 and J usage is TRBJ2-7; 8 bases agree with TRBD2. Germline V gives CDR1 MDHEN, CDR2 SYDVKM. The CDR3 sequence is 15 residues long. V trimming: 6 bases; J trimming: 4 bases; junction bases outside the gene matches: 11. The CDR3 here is CASRGSGLGEYEQYF. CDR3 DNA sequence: TGTGCCAGCAGAGGGTCGGGACTAGGGGAATACGAGCAGTACTTC.

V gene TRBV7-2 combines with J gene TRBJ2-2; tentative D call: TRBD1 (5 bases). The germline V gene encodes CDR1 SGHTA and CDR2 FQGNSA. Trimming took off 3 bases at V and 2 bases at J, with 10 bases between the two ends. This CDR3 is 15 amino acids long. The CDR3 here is CASSLGQGNTGELFF. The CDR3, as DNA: TGTGCCAGCAGCTTGGGGCAGGGCAACACCGGGGAGCTGTTTTTT.

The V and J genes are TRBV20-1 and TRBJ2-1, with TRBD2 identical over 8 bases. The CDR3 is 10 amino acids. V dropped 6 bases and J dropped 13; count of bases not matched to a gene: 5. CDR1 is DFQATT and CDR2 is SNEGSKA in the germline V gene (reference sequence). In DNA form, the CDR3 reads TGCAGTGCCTCGGGACTAGATCAGTTCTTC. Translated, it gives CSASGLDQFF.

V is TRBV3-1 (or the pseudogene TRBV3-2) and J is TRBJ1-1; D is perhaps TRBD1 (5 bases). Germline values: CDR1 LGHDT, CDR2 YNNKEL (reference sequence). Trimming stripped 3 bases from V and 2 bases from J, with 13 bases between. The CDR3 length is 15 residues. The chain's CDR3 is CASSHRQGANTEAFF. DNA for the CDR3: TGTGCCAGCAGCCATCGACAAGGGGCCAACACTGAAGCTTTCTTT.

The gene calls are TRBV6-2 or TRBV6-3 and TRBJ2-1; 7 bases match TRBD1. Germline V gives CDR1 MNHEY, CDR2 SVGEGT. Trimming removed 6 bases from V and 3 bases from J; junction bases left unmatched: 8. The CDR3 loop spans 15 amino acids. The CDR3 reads CASSLNRGNYNEQFF. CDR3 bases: TGTGCCAGCAGCCTAAACAGGGGCAACTACAATGAGCAGTTCTTC.

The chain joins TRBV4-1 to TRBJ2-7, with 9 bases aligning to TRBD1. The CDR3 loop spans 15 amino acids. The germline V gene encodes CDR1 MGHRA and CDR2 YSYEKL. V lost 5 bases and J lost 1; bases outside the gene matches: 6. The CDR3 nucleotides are TGCGCCAGCAGCGAAACCGGGACAGGGTCCTACGAGCAGTACTTC. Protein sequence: CASSETGTGSYEQYF.

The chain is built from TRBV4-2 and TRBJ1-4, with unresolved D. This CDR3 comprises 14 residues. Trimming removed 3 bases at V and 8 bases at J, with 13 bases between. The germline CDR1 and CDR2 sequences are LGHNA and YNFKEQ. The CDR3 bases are TGTGCCAGCAGCCAGGCGGGTCAGGAGGAAAAACTGTTTTTT. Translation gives CASSQAGQEEKLFF.

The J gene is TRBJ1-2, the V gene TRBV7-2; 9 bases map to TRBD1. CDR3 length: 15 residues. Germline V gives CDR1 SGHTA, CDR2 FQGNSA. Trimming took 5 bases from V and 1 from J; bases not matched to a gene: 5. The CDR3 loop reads CASSTGTGYNYGYTF. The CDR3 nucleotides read TGTGCCAGCAGCACCGGGACAGGGTATAACTATGGCTACACCTTC.

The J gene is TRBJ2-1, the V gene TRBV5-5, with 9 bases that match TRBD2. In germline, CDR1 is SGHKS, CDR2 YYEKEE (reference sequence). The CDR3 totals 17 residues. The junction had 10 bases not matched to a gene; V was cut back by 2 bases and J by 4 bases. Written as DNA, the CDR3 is TGTGCCAGCAGCTTTTTCCAGACTAGCGGAATTTACAATGAGCAGTTCTTC. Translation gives CASSFFQTSGIYNEQFF.

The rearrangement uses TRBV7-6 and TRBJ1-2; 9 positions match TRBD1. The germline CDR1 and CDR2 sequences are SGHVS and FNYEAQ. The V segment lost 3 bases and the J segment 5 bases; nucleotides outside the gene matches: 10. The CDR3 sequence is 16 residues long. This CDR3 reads CASSFIDRGWNYGYTF. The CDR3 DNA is TGTGCCAGCAGCTTTATCGACAGGGGGTGGAATTATGGCTACACCTTC.

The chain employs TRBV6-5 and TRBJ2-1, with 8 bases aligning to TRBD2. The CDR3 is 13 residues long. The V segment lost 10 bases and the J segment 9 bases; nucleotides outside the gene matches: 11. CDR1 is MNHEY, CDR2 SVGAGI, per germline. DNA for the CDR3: TGTGCCACCTACTCCCGGGAGGGCCGTGAGCAGTTCTTC. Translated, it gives CATYSREGREQFF.

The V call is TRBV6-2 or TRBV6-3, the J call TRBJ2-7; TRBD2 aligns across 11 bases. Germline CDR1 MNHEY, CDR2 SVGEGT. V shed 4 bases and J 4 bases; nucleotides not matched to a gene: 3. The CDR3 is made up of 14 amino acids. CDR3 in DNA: TGTGCCAGCAGTTTGGGACTAGCGGTGTACGAGCAGTACTTC. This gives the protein CASSLGLAVYEQYF.

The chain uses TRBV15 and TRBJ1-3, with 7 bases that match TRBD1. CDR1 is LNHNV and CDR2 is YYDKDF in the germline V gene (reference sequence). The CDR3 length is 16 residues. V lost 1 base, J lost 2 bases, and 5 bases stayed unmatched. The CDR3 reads CATSRGTGLAGNTIYF. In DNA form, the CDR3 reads TGTGCCACCAGCAGAGGGACAGGCCTTGCTGGAAACACCATATATTTT.

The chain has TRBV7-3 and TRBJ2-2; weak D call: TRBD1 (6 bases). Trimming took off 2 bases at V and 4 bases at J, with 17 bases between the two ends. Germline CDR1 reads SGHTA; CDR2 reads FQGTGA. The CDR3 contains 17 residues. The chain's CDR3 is CASSLGGTGSSTGELFF. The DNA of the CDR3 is TGTGCCAGCAGCTTAGGGGGAACAGGGTCGAGCACCGGGGAGCTGTTTTTT.

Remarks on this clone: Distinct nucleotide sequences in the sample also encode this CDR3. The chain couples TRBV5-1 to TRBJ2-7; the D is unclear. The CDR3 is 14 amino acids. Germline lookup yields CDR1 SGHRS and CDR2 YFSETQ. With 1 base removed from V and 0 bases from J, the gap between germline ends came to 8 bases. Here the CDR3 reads CASSLSGSSYEQYF. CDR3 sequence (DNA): TGCGCCAGCAGCTTGTCGGGTAGCTCCTACGAGCAGTACTTC.